Following are 13 T cell receptor beta chains from one sample sequenced in a study of early T cells in non-severe SARS-CoV-2 infection. TCRdb reprocessed the 5' RACE reads with MiXCR, giving one entry per CDR3 protein. Of 50,000 or so distinct CDR3 sequences listed, roughly 5.3% were seen once; the top ten hold around 4.1%. The material sequenced was whole blood. The receptors come from an adult who was a healthcare worker with PCR-confirmed SARS-CoV-2 infection or an uninfected control (not recorded which).

This clonotype showed up many times. The V and J genes are TRBV7-3 and TRBJ2-3, with 10 bases lining up with TRBD2. V shed 4 bases and J 9 bases; nucleotides not matched to a gene: 13. Germline CDR1 and CDR2: SGHTA and FQGTGA. The length of the CDR3 is 16 residues. The CDR3 DNA follows: TGTGCCAGCAGCTCCCTTGGAGCGGGGGGGCCGGCGACGCAGTATTTT. It is translated as CASSSLGAGGPATQYF.

This clonotype was seen ten or more times. The CDR3 here is CASSQDPGIRYGYTF. CDR3 bases: TGCGCCAGCAGCCAAGATCCGGGGATCCGATATGGCTACACCTTC. The V call is TRBV4-3, the J call TRBJ1-2, with unresolved D. CDR3 size: 15 residues. The germline V gene has CDR1 LGHNA and CDR2 YSLEER. Trimming cost V 0 bases and J 5 bases, with 13 bases left between them.

This clonotype was recorded at least ten times. The DNA for the CDR3 is TGTGCCAGCAGTTTCCTTGGCGGGTCAAATTCACCCCTCCACTTT. As protein: CASSFLGGSNSPLHF. The rearrangement joins TRBV6-5 to TRBJ1-6; D is undetermined. Germline assignment: CDR1 MNHEY and CDR2 SVGAGI. V shed 4 bases and J shed 7 bases, with 14 bases lying between them. The CDR3 sequence is 15 residues long.

This clonotype was counted ten times or more. CDR3 loop: CASSEALAGSSYNEQFF. CDR3 nucleotide sequence: TGTGCCAGCAGTGAAGCGCTTGCAGGGAGCTCCTACAATGAGCAGTTCTTC. The chain joins TRBV2 to TRBJ2-1, with D tentatively TRBD1 or TRBD2 (5 bases each). V shed 0 bases and J shed 0 bases, with 12 bases lying between them. The germline gives CDR1 SNHLY, CDR2 FYNNEI. The CDR3 is 17 amino acids. Complete variable domain (other parts from reference TRBV2 and TRBJ2-1): EPEVTQTPSHQVTQMGQEVILRCVPISNHLYFYWYRQILGQKVEFLVSFYNNEISEKSEIFDDQFSVERPDGSNFTLKIRSTKLEDSAMYFCASSEALAGSSYNEQFFGPGTRLTVL.

This clonotype was recorded many times. This chain links TRBV7-2 with TRBJ1-2; no firm D call. Germline values: CDR1 SGHTA, CDR2 FQGNSA. V was pared by 0 bases and J by 2 bases, with 10 bases between. The CDR3 contains 15 residues. CDR3 coding DNA: TGTGCCAGCAGCTTAGCGGGGTGGAGAAACTATGGCTACACCTTC. This codes for CASSLAGWRNYGYTF.

This clonotype was seen only a few times. The rearrangement links TRBV9 to TRBJ2-2; 7 positions match TRBD2. Germline CDR1 is SGDLS and CDR2 is YYNGEE. The CDR3 length is 12 residues. The trim removed 7 bases at V and 7 bases at J, leaving 4 bases unmatched. CDR3 sequence (DNA): TGTGCCAGCCTCTCGGGGGGCGGGGAGCTGTTTTTT. The encoded protein is CASLSGGGELFF.

This clonotype has ten or more counts. This chain joins TRBV12-3 or TRBV12-4 and TRBJ2-4; 13 bases match TRBD2. The CDR3 length is 20 residues. V dropped 4 bases and J dropped 0; count of bases not matched to a gene: 12. CDR3 loop: CASSSQPGLAGRLAKNIQYF. The CDR3, as DNA: TGTGCCAGCAGTTCCCAACCGGGACTAGCGGGGCGATTAGCCAAAAACATTCAGTACTTC.

In this sample, this clonotype turned up a few times. The chain carries TRBV9 and TRBJ2-5; 10 nucleotides line up with TRBD2. CDR3 length: 15 amino acids. CDR1 and CDR2 from the germline V gene are SGDLS and YYNGEE. With V trimmed by 4 bases and J by 4 bases, 7 bases remained unmatched. CDR3 protein: CASSSPSGGLETQYF. The DNA of the CDR3 is TGTGCCAGCAGCTCCCCTAGCGGGGGCTTAGAGACCCAGTACTTC. Drawing the rest from reference TRBV9 and TRBJ2-5, the complete variable domain is DSGVTQTPKHLITATGQRVTLRCSPRSGDLSVYWYQQSLDQGLQFLIQYYNGEERAKGNILERFSAQQFPDLHSELNLSSLELGDSALYFCASSSPSGGLETQYFGPGTRLLVL.

The chain is built from TRBV20-1 and TRBJ1-1; D remains unclear. The CDR3 runs 14 residues. V lost 3 bases and J lost 5, with 16 bases in between. In germline, CDR1 is DFQATT, CDR2 SNEGSKA (reference sequence). In DNA, the CDR3 is TGCAGTGCTAGGGCAGCATCCCTAGAGACTGAAGCTTTCTTT. Translation gives CSARAASLETEAFF.

There are many counts of this clonotype. The chain uses TRBV9 and TRBJ2-7, with D uncertain. Germline loops: CDR1 SGDLS, CDR2 YYNGEE. V lost 5 bases, J lost 7 bases, and 1 base lay in between. This CDR3 has 8 residues. The CDR3 DNA sequence: TGTGCCAGCAGGGAGCAGTACTTC. Translating it yields CASREQYF.

This clonotype was seen at least ten times. CDR3 in DNA: TGTGCCAGCAGTGACGAGGGAACCGGGGAGCTGTTTTTT. Protein: CASSDEGTGELFF. The V and J genes are TRBV6-4 and TRBJ2-2; tentative D call: TRBD2 (5 bases). This CDR3 region has 13 residues. V gave up 2 bases and J gave up 5 bases, with 6 bases separating them. CDR1 and CDR2 from the germline V gene are MRHNA and SNTAGT.

This clonotype turned up a few times. This chain joins TRBV3-1 and TRBJ2-3, with D uncertain. Germline V gene sequence: CDR1 LGHDT, CDR2 YNNKEL (reference sequence). Trimming shortened V by 0 bases and J by 2 bases, and 9 bases separated the two germline ends. The CDR3 runs to 15 residues. This chain's CDR3 is CASSQDPISTDTQYF. The CDR3 region has the DNA TGTGCCAGCAGCCAAGACCCCATATCCACAGATACGCAGTATTTT.

This clonotype has at least ten counts. This chain uses TRBV4-2 with TRBJ2-7, with D perhaps TRBD1 (5 bases). The V and J ends lost 1 base and 4 bases respectively, with 11 bases between them. CDR3 size: 14 residues. Germline values: CDR1 LGHNA, CDR2 YNFKEQ. The DNA for the CDR3 is TGTGCCAGCAGCCAAGCACCAGGGCAGTACGAGCAGTACTTC. Translated: CASSQAPGQYEQYF.